The sequence of this T cell receptor beta chain was determined in a study of CD8 T cells in ankylosing spondylitis. There are a few counts of this clonotype. Its target is unknown. MiXCR, applied by TCRdb to the 5' RACE reads, yields one record per CDR3 protein. The sample lists fewer than 550,000 distinct CDR3 sequences, less than 6% seen once, with under 4.5% in the top ten. The trim removed 0 bases at V and 7 bases at J, leaving 4 bases unmatched. CDR3 length equals 15 residues. Germline V gives CDR1 LGHNA, CDR2 YNFKEQ. Overall study findings and caveats: A motif in TCR beta, a set of under ten highly homologous variants, appeared characteristic of ankylosing spondylitis blood.

The V gene is TRBV4-2, the J gene TRBJ2-1; 9 bases line up with TRBD2. This TCR came from a male donor with ankylosing spondylitis. The sequencing input was blood, either unsorted or a sorted T cell fraction (not recorded which). This CDR3 reads CASSQEREGGNEQFF. In nucleotides, the CDR3 is TGTGCCAGCAGCCAAGAGCGGGAGGGTGGTAATGAGCAGTTCTTC.